This passage covers 5 T cell receptor beta chains from one sample sequenced in a study of cytomegalovirus exposure and HLA in healthy donors. Primers included in the PCR were 60 Vbeta and 13 Jbeta primers. Clones were sequenced by immunoSEQ multiplex PCR, and TCRdb holds only the in-frame ones, with some missing. Of some 120,000 clones listed, approximately 68% are singletons. Sequences were obtained from PBMCs. The receptor source for this set is a man aged 30-40 years in good health and CMV-seropositive.

The table lists this clone with a few counts. This chain uses TRBV6-6 with TRBJ2-2; D is ambiguous. This CDR3 is 15 amino acids long. V was trimmed by 0 bases and J by 0 bases, leaving 5 bases between them. In germline, CDR1 is MNHNY, CDR2 SVGAGI (reference sequence). CDR3 protein: CASSYSYTNTGELFF. CDR3 coding DNA: TGTGCCAGCAGTTACTCGTATACGAACACCGGGGAGCTGTTTTTT.

The rearrangement uses TRBV9 and TRBJ2-1; D ambiguous. The CDR3 has 12 amino acids. Looked up from germline, CDR1 is SGDLS and CDR2 is YYNGEE. Trimming took 3 bases from V and 6 from J, leaving 7 bases between them. The CDR3 protein is CASSAPSNEQFF. Written as DNA, the CDR3 is TGTGCCAGCAGCGCTCCCAGCAATGAGCAGTTCTTC.

V and J are TRBV10-3 and TRBJ2-2; D may be TRBD2 (5 bases). This CDR3 region has 18 residues. Trimming shortened V by 0 bases and J by 4 bases, and 18 bases separated the two germline ends. Germline lookup yields CDR1 ENHRY and CDR2 SYGVKD. This chain's CDR3 is CAISESIVSGRTTGELFF. The DNA for the CDR3 is TGTGCCATCAGTGAGTCGATTGTTTCGGGAAGAACCACCGGGGAGCTGTTTTTT.

The genes are TRBV29-1 and TRBJ1-1, with 7 bases identical to TRBD1. Trimming took 8 bases from V and 0 from J; bases not matched to a gene: 6. The CDR3 consists of 13 residues. Germline V gene sequence: CDR1 SQVTM, CDR2 ANQGSEA. The CDR3 DNA sequence: TGCAGCACTTGGGACAGCGTGAACACTGAAGCTTTCTTT. This gives the protein CSTWDSVNTEAFF. The full variable domain, rest sourced from reference TRBV29-1 and TRBJ1-1, is SAVISQKPSRDICQRGTSLTIQCQVDSQVTMMFWYRQQPGQSLTLIATANQGSEATYESGFVIDKFPISRPNLTFSTLTVSNMSPEDSSIYLCSTWDSVNTEAFFGQGTRLTVV.

This clone was detected many times. This chain uses TRBV29-1 with TRBJ2-2; D is perhaps TRBD2 (5 bases). CDR3 size: 15 residues. Trimming stripped 4 bases from V and 0 bases from J, with 12 bases between. Germline values: CDR1 SQVTM, CDR2 ANQGSEA. Here the CDR3 DNA reads TGCAGCGTTGTAGGCGGGCCCGCGAACACCGGGGAGCTGTTTTTT. Its translation is CSVVGGPANTGELFF.